This T cell receptor (beta chain) is drawn from a study of CD8+CD57+ T cells in acquired aplastic anemia. Study-level points and caveats: The same twenty-nine CD8+ CDR3 sequences occurred in patients and in controls.

Whoever was chosen for sequencing had shown CD8+CD57+ cell expansion by flow cytometry. With respect to this clonotype: Its antigen is unknown.

CDR3 and TCR beta VDJ profiling relied on genomic DNA as the template. TCRdb passed the reads through MiXCR, listing each CDR3 protein once. Of about 180,000 distinct CDR3 sequences in the sample, roughly 60% are singletons; the top ten hold about 42%. Germline CDR1 DFQATT, CDR2 SNEGSKA (reference sequence). The CDR3 length is 14 residues. The junction had 9 bases not matched to a gene; V was cut back by 8 bases and J by 7 bases. Sequencing used sorted CD4+, CD8+, or CD8+CD57+ T cells (not recorded which) from PBMCs. The sequence was collected from a human donor with aplastic anemia. The V call is TRBV20-1, the J call TRBJ2-5; 14 positions match TRBD2. CDR3 in DNA: TGCAGTTCCCGGACTAGCGGGGGGTGGGGGACCCAGTACTTC. This gives the protein CSSRTSGGWGTQYF.